This TCR beta chain was sequenced during a study of spatial heterogeneity in lung cancer. A few counts support this clonotype. Its target is not known. With 6 bases removed from V and 3 bases from J, the gap between germline ends came to 18 bases. The CDR3 is 15 residues long. Each TCR cDNA molecule bore a unique molecular identifier. From the 5' RACE reads, TCRdb called clonotypes with MiXCR, one entry per CDR3 protein. The data hold under 40,000 distinct CDR3 sequences, with 5.2% observed a single time. Points from the study as a whole: Ubiquitous expanded tumor TCRs surfaced in blood more at resection than they did at follow-up.

Time point described: sample taken at primary tumor resection. Whole RNA, which was extracted from tumor, nontumor lung tissue or frozen PBMC, was sequenced without any cell sorting. Untreated early-stage non-small cell lung cancer patients, roughly 75 in total, were the donors. The chain couples TRBV12-3 or TRBV12-4 to TRBJ2-7, with D hard to call. The clonotype comes from a female donor with early-stage non-small cell lung cancer. Sequenced here: PBMCs, sampled at surgery. CDR3 DNA sequence: TGTGCCAGCAGGCCCGGGCGGCGGCCGGTCTACGAGCAGTACTTC. Translated, it gives CASRPGRRPVYEQYF.